Listed below are T cell receptor beta chains from one sample, sequenced in a study of post-analysis software for immune sequencing data. TCRdb ran MiXCR on the PCR reads and lists one entry per CDR3 protein. Here the sample spans about half a million distinct CDR3 sequences, 30% to 40% being singletons. Input material: blood. All receptors come from a girl under 18 with multiple sclerosis. Both conserved end residues are part of each CDR3. The D gene is left open where the match is weak. Clone size is not always given. Where it is, it says once, few, many or a class for expanded clones.

J | V | D | size | DNA | CDR3
TRBJ2-3 | TRBV7-9 | - | - | TGTGCCAGCAGTTTTAGTCAACGTAGCACAGATACGCAGTATTTT | CASSFSQRSTDTQYF
TRBJ2-1 | TRBV29-1 | TRBD2 | few | TGCAGCGTAGGACCTAGCGGGGGCCCCCCCCGCCACCACCAGTTCTTC | CSVGPSGGPPRHHQFF
TRBJ2-3 | TRBV27 | - | few | TGTGCCAGCAGTTTGGATGGTCCAGATACGCAGTATTTT | CASSLDGPDTQYF
TRBJ2-1 | TRBV7-2 | TRBD2 | - | TGTGCCAGCAGCCCTCGGGCTAGCGGGGTGGTATATGAGCAGTTCTTC | CASSPRASGVVYEQFF
TRBJ1-1 | TRBV6-5 | - | - | TGTGCCAGCAGCCTAGCCGGGCCCACGAACACTGAAGCTTTCTTT | CASSLAGPTNTEAFF
TRBJ1-1 | TRBV4-2 | TRBD1 | few | TGTGCCGTACAGGGGCCGAACACTGAAGCTTTCTTT | CAVQGPNTEAFF
TRBJ2-7 | TRBV6-5 | - | few | TGTGCCAGCAGTTACTCGATTTCGGCCCTATCACCCTACGAGCAGTACTTC | CASSYSISALSPYEQYF
TRBJ2-7 | TRBV7-8 | TRBD1 | - | TGTGCCAGCAGTCCCCGCGTGGACAGGGACTACGAGCAGTACTTC | CASSPRVDRDYEQYF
TRBJ2-7 | TRBV4-1 | - | many | TGCGCCAGCAGCTCCCCCGGGGTGTACGAGCAGTACTTC | CASSSPGVYEQYF
TRBJ1-1 | TRBV5-6 | - | few | TGTGCCAGCAGCTTGGGGAGGGGAAACATGAACACTGAAGCTTTCTTT | CASSLGRGNMNTEAFF
TRBJ2-1 | TRBV6-1 | TRBD2 | few | TGTGCCAGCAGGCCCGGACTAGCGGGGGGAAGAGTGAATGAGCAGTTCTTC | CASRPGLAGGRVNEQFF
TRBJ2-3 | TRBV20-1 | - | once | TGCAGCCTTATACTAGTTCAAGGGCAGTATTTT | CSLILVQGQYF
TRBJ2-1 | TRBV15 | TRBD2 | - | TGTGCCACCAGCAGAGATCGGCGGGGGGGCTTTGATGAGCAGTTCTTC | CATSRDRRGGFDEQFF
TRBJ1-2 | TRBV29-1 | - | - | TGCAGCGCCCCGGGACGGGGGACGAGGGGCTACACCTTC | CSAPGRGTRGYTF
TRBJ2-3 | TRBV11-2 | - | - | TGTGCCAGCAGCTTATCAGGTCGGGGGACAGATACGCAGTATTTT | CASSLSGRGTDTQYF
TRBJ1-6 | TRBV12-3/TRBV12-4 | TRBD1 | few | TGTGCCAGCAGTGAGACAGGGGGAGATTCACCCCTCCACTTT | CASSETGGDSPLHF
TRBJ2-3 | TRBV12-3/TRBV12-4 | - | few | TGTGCCAGCAGTCCCTCTTTAGATACGCAGTATTTT | CASSPSLDTQYF
TRBJ1-1 | TRBV29-1 | - | - | TGCAGCGGAGTGGAGGACGGACACCCAAGTACTGAAGCTTTCTTT | CSGVEDGHPSTEAFF
TRBJ1-5 | TRBV12-3/TRBV12-4 | - | - | TGTGCCAGCAGTTTTGGGGGAGATAGCAATCAGCCCCAGCATTTT | CASSFGGDSNQPQHF
TRBJ1-6 | TRBV10-2 | - | - | TGCGCCAGCCTAAGGGACGGCAATTCACCCCTCCACTTT | CASLRDGNSPLHF
TRBJ2-7 | TRBV5-1 | - | - | TGCGCCAGCAGCTGGTGGGGGGGCCCTCGCGAGCAGTACTTC | CASSWWGGPREQYF
TRBJ1-2 | TRBV6-6 | - | many | TGTGCCAGCAGGACGGGCGAGTTGGACTATGGCTACACCTTC | CASRTGELDYGYTF
TRBJ2-1 | TRBV29-1 | - | few | TGCAGCGTTGATTGGGGCGGGGTCTCCTACAATGAGCAGTTCTTC | CSVDWGGVSYNEQFF
TRBJ2-1 | TRBV5-1 | - | - | TGCGCCAGCGGCGACAGGTTCAGATATAACAATGAGCAGTTCTTC | CASGDRFRYNNEQFF
TRBJ2-2 | TRBV5-1 | TRBD1 | - | TGCGCCAGCAGCTTGGGGTGGCCGCACAGGGGGCACACCGGGGAGCTGTTTTTT | CASSLGWPHRGHTGELFF
TRBJ1-2 | TRBV6-1 | - | few | TGTGCCAGCAGTGAAGCGCATGGCTACACCTTC | CASSEAHGYTF
TRBJ2-3 | TRBV7-8 | - | - | TGTGCCAGCAGCCTCCTCGGAGACGCGGCTTTTGGCACAGATACGCAGTATTTT | CASSLLGDAAFGTDTQYF
TRBJ1-1 | TRBV5-1 | TRBD1 | - | TGCGCCAGCAGCACGACAGGGGGGTTCACTGAAGCTTTCTTT | CASSTTGGFTEAFF
TRBJ1-6 | TRBV10-3 | TRBD1 | - | TGTGCCATCATGGACGGGACAGGAGGCAATGGGTCACCCCTCCACTTT | CAIMDGTGGNGSPLHF
TRBJ2-7 | TRBV7-9 | - | - | TGTGCCAGCAGCGCGAGTGGGCACTACGAGCAGTACTTC | CASSASGHYEQYF
TRBJ1-1 | TRBV12-3/TRBV12-4 | - | - | TGTGCCAGCAGGCTTGGACAGCAGAACACTGAAGCTTTCTTT | CASRLGQQNTEAFF
TRBJ2-7 | TRBV6-1 | - | few | TGTGCCAGCAGTGATACTAGCGAGCAGTACTTC | CASSDTSEQYF
TRBJ1-1 | TRBV12-3/TRBV12-4 | TRBD1 | few | TGTGCCAGCAGTTCGACAGGGTTAAACACTGAAGCTTTCTTT | CASSSTGLNTEAFF
TRBJ2-3 | TRBV29-1 | - | few | TGCAGCGTTGCCCAACAGGGTGATACGCAGTATTTT | CSVAQQGDTQYF
TRBJ2-7 | TRBV11-2 | - | - | TGTGCCAGCAGCTTAGCCTTGGGGCGGAGGTACGAGCAGTACTTC | CASSLALGRRYEQYF
TRBJ2-3 | TRBV20-1 | TRBD2 | many | TGCAGTGCTAGAGCGGGGGGGAACACAGATACGCAGTATTTT | CSARAGGNTDTQYF
TRBJ2-5 | TRBV12-3/TRBV12-4 | - | - | TGTGCCATAGGTTCCCAAGAGACCCAGTACTTC | CAIGSQETQYF
TRBJ2-7 | TRBV5-4 | - | few | TGTGCCAGCGCAGGGACGGGCGAGCAGTACTTC | CASAGTGEQYF
TRBJ2-7 | TRBV5-1 | TRBD2 | - | TGCGCCGGCAGCCAGTTCGATGAGGGACTAGCGTTCTACAATGAGCAGTACTTC | CAGSQFDEGLAFYNEQYF
TRBJ1-2 | TRBV5-1 | - | few | TGCGCCAGCAGCTTGGGGACCTTACTATATGGCTACACCTTC | CASSLGTLLYGYTF
TRBJ2-1 | TRBV5-6 | - | - | TGTGCCAGCAGCTTGTTGGCCGGGTATGAGGAGCAGTTCTTC | CASSLLAGYEEQFF
TRBJ2-3 | TRBV10-3 | - | - | TGTGCCATCAGTGAGTCGGTAGCAGATACGCAGTATTTT | CAISESVADTQYF
TRBJ2-3 | TRBV7-9 | TRBD2 | - | TGTGCCAGCAGCTCAGAGCGGGGGACTCGCACAGATACGCAGTATTTT | CASSSERGTRTDTQYF
TRBJ1-4 | TRBV20-1 | TRBD1 | - | TGCAGTGCTACCGACAGGGTGGGCGAAAAACTGTTTTTT | CSATDRVGEKLFF
TRBJ2-3 | TRBV29-1 | - | - | TGCAGCGTTGAATATCTAGCGAGCACAGATGCGCAGTATTTT | CSVEYLASTDAQYF
TRBJ2-5 | TRBV7-2 | TRBD2 | - | TGTGCCAGCAGCTTACAGGGGACTAGCGGTGTAGAGACCCAGTACTTC | CASSLQGTSGVETQYF
TRBJ2-7 | TRBV2 | - | - | TGTGCCAGCAGAGGACAGCCCTACGAGCAGTACTTC | CASRGQPYEQYF
TRBJ1-6 | TRBV5-6 | TRBD1 | - | TGTGCCAGCAGCTTGACAGGGGATCGGGAACCCCTCCACTTT | CASSLTGDREPLHF
TRBJ2-1 | TRBV7-7 | - | - | TGTGCTAGCAGCGCGGACCGCGGCTATGAGCAGTTCTTC | CASSADRGYEQFF
TRBJ2-7 | TRBV12-3/TRBV12-4 | TRBD2 | - | TGTGCCAGCAGAGCAACTAGCGGGGTCTACGAGCAGTACTTC | CASRATSGVYEQYF
TRBJ2-3 | TRBV9 | TRBD2 | - | TGTGCCAGCAGCCCATCCGGGACTAGCGGGGCCAGCACAGATACGCAGTATTTT | CASSPSGTSGASTDTQYF
TRBJ2-7 | TRBV15 | - | few | TGTGCCACCAGCAGGAACAGGGAAAGCTCCTACGAGCAGTACTTC | CATSRNRESSYEQYF
TRBJ2-2 | TRBV4-2 | - | - | TGTGCCAGCAGCCAAGGAGACTGGACAGTCAACACCGGGGAGCTGTTTTTT | CASSQGDWTVNTGELFF